This TCR beta chain derives from a study of shared clonotypes between healthy human individuals (dated by TCRdb to the early 2020s). In terms of the full investigation: A couple of women and a few men aged 18 to 49 years were included in the cohort. Per donor, three plates each were used for CD4 naive and CD4 memory, two for CD8 naive, and one for CD8 memory. The study deeply sequenced blood TCR repertoires of five healthy adults to estimate repertoire size and the extent of clonotype sharing between individuals. Libraries were prepared and TCR repertoires were sequenced by different laboratories using diverse techniques, in order to increase sequencing depth and limit assay-specific biases. Leukapheresis yielded between about 0.9 and 8.9 billion PBMCs per donor.

CD8 naive samples consisted of CD45RO-negative cells that were positively selected for CCR7, yielding a CD45RA+CCR7+ population without TemRA cells. The donors were healthy, HIV-negative adults with no recently reported acute infections or vaccinations. Every donor was a Caucasian adult living in Nashville, Tennessee, USA. After blood collection by leukapheresis, PBMCs were isolated using Ficoll-Histopaque density gradient centrifugation and then cryopreserved in the vapor phase of liquid nitrogen. Analytical flow cytometry was used to check the purity and quantity of each magnetically sorted T cell population. Genomic DNA was isolated from each sorted fraction and quantified by UV absorbance on a Nanodrop 2000c. The cysteine opens and the phenylalanine closes a CDR3 of 14 amino acids. The entry retains the CDR3 DNA only, 42 bases that are in frame from base 1. At the junction V is shortened by 3 bases and J by 9 bases, with 15 bases in between. The CDR1 and CDR2 encoded by the germline V gene are MDHEN and SYDVKM.

TCR CDR3 regions were amplified from genomic DNA by multiplex PCR using the deep immunoSEQ assay. Extracted genomic DNA from each cell subset was distributed evenly across all wells of several immunoSEQ 96-well plates, and each plate was treated as a replicate. For sorted subsets, approximately 210 ng genomic DNA, equal to 30,000 or so T cell genomes, was loaded into each replicate PCR. The purified libraries were quantified using a Qubit 3.0 fluorometer, sized with a Bioanalyzer 2100, and then quantified again using the KAPA Library Quantification kit. Every immunoSEQ 96-well plate was sequenced on a dedicated single-read 150-cycle Illumina NextSeq 550 flow cell. From the authors' description of their analysis: Because the immunoSEQ output included only junctional sequences and no quality scores, the filtering could not be the same as the filtering used for full-length reads. Sequences were annotated with PyIR, a Python wrapper for IgBLAST v1.9, using IMGT germline references to assign V/J genes and CDR3. Reads were removed for weak V/J assignments (E-value above 1e-6), missing CDR3, stop codons, out-of-frame junctions, or ambiguous translated residues. V3J clonotypes were defined by identical inferred V gene, J gene, and CDR3 amino acid sequence. Percentage overlap between repertoires was calculated by dividing the number of shared unique clonotypes by the size of the smaller repertoire. Repertoire richness was assessed with RTK rarefaction, the Chao1 estimator, and Recon v2.1 estimates of unobserved clonotypes. Generation probabilities for all TCRbeta clonotypes obtained by the gDNA method from four donors were computed using OLGA. This is the immuneACCESS table as TCRdb keeps it, with only in-frame sequences that have V and J called. A part of the clones is gone; compared with another copy, unresolved V genes explain less than half, and the rest is unexplained. V, J and clone size reflect that table, while D and trimming were determined from the DNA. Here the sample has about 2.2 million clones; just over 90% occur a single time. Clones ranked in the top ten supply about 1.7% of the sample.

Paper-wide results and their limitations: Incomplete sequencing was indicated by rarefaction of sorted-subset datasets, despite the large sequencing depth. Pairwise subsampling led to the expectation that sequencing depth would affect the degree of clonotype sharing among donors. Compared with non-shared clonotypes, the clonotypes found in all four sorted-subset donors had higher generation probabilities. The genetic and exposure-history diversity represented was limited by the small number of donors. When four donors were compared, the shared fraction of clonotypes was 5% to 6.5% for naive CD4, around 3.6% for naive CD8, roughly 2.3% for memory CD4, and roughly 0.4% for memory CD8. Only blood was sampled, and tissue TCR repertoires likely differ from those in blood. Estimated clonotype richness was generally larger for naive than for memory subsets.

As regards this clone: Its antigen target is currently unknown. No qualities accompany the bases; no much larger clone lies one base away.

This chain is built from TRBV28 and TRBJ2-1; the D region possibly corresponds to TRBD2 (5 bases align). The receptor was derived from a man aged 18 to 29 in good health. Some clones in this sample may be carry-over from other donors' samples. The sequencing input was naive CD8+ T cells from PBMCs. The cell subset or site label here, explained by the study, means: CD45RA+CCR7+. The DNA sequence reads TGTGCCAGCAGTTTTGGCACCCCGGCGGGTGAGCAGTTCTTC. It encodes CASSFGTPAGEQFF. With all but the CDR3 taken from the reference TRBV28 and TRBJ2-1 genes, the full variable domain is: DVKVTQSSRYLVKRTGEKVFLECVQDMDHENMFWYRQDPGLGLRLIYFSYDVKMKEKGDIPEGYSVSREKKERFSLILESASTNQTSMYLCASSFGTPAGEQFFGPGTRLTVL.